Sequencing of this T cell receptor (beta chain) was carried out in a study of PD-L1 blockade in urothelial cancer. At the level of the study: Among blood samples, the median T cell count was 130,000 to 150,000. Points from the study as a whole: TCR clonality was measured in pretreatment peripheral blood. Clonality below the median predicted better survival. Greater 3-week expansion of tumor-associated blood clones was recorded for durable-benefit patients.

Stated time point: pretreatment peripheral blood. As concerns this clone: Its antigen is undetermined.

PCRs were each spiked with synthetic TCR analog templates. Assay used: immunoSEQ multiplex PCR; TCRdb lists only in-frame clones, some missing. The sample includes some 56,000 clones, about four fifths seen only once; the top ten take over 1%. This TCR derives from a man aged 50 to 60 with urothelial cancer. The material was PBMCs, obtained around atezolizumab (anti-PD-L1) treatment.

The CDR3: CTSSPGTSEEETQYF. The CDR3 bases are TGCACCAGCAGCCCCGGGACTAGTGAAGAAGAGACCCAGTACTTC. V usage is TRBV1 and J usage is TRBJ2-5; TRBD2 is taken as the D call from the table, unchecked against the DNA. TRBV1 has pseudogene status. The CDR3 runs to 15 residues.